The present T cell receptor beta chain was sequenced within a study of cytomegalovirus exposure and HLA in healthy donors. Study conclusions and caveats: Immune exposure information comprised only CMV serostatus. Later findings reportedly placed an Asian-associated ancestry cluster below the approximately 630-donor mean for N-insertions.

The PCR was carried out with 60 Vbeta primers and 13 Jbeta primers. The repertoire was sequenced with immunoSEQ multiplex PCR; TCRdb's copy has only in-frame clones and lacks some. The sample lists 55,000 to 75,000 clones; roughly 80% were seen once. About this clone itself: The antigen is unknown.

V was shortened by 0 bases and J by 2 bases, with 5 bases between the two germline ends. The V gene's germline CDR1 is SGHRS and CDR2 YFSETQ. The CDR3 runs 14 residues. The sample consisted of PBMCs. The sequence derives from a girl aged 10-17 years in good health and CMV-seropositive. V usage is TRBV5-1 and J usage is TRBJ1-4; D not resolved. The CDR3 bases are TGCGCCAGCAGCTTGGGAGGTACTAATGAAAAACTGTTTTTT. Translating gives CASSLGGTNEKLFF.